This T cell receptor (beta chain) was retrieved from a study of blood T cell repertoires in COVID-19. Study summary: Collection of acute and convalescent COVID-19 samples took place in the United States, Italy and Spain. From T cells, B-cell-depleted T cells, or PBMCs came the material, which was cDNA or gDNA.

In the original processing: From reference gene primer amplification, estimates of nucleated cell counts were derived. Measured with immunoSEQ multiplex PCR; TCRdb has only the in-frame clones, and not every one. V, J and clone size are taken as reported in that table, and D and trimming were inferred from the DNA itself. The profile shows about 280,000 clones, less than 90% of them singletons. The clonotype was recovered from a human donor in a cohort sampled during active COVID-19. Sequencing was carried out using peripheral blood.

The CDR3 DNA reads as TGTGCCAGCAGTTTGGTTATCCCGGGTTCCGGGGAGCTGTTTTTT. This translates into CASSLVIPGSGELFF. The genes are TRBV28 and TRBJ2-2; D gene uncertain. Germline loops: CDR1 MDHEN, CDR2 SYDVKM. Trimming shortened V by 3 bases and J by 6 bases, and 14 bases separated the two germline ends. There are 15 residues in the CDR3.